These 27 T cell receptor beta chains came from one sample sequenced in a study of cytomegalovirus exposure and HLA in healthy donors. Vbeta (60) and Jbeta (13) primers were used in the PCR. Generated by immunoSEQ multiplex PCR, the TCRdb table keeps only in-frame clones and is missing some. This table has tens of thousands of clones, about 63% appearing once. The sequenced material came from PBMCs. The origin of the receptors is a woman in her 30s in good health and CMV-seronegative.

V usage is TRBV7-2 and J usage is TRBJ2-3; 8 nucleotides line up with TRBD2. V lost 1 base and J lost 3; bases outside the gene matches: 6. The CDR3 spans 16 residues. CDR1 is SGHTA, CDR2 FQGNSA, per germline. The CDR3 region is CASSLVLGGATDTQYF. In DNA, the CDR3 is TGTGCCAGCAGCTTAGTTCTCGGGGGGGCAACAGATACGCAGTATTTT.

The CDR3 DNA is TGTGCCAGCAGCCAAGATGAAAGCCTGACTAATGAGGTAGGCTATGGCTACACCTTC. It yields the protein CASSQDESLTNEVGYGYTF. The chain carries TRBV14 and TRBJ1-2, with D unclear. In germline, CDR1 is SGHDN, CDR2 FVKESK. Trimming removed 0 bases from V and 4 bases from J, with 24 bases in between. There are 19 residues in the CDR3.

Regarding this clone: Lacking the conserved final phenylalanine or tryptophan, this CDR3 likely reflects a read error. The DNA is omitted, as the CDR3 cannot be located on it reliably, and the CDR3 follows TCRdb's listing. The chain combines TRBV19 with TRBJ1-3; TRBD1, as called in the table, went unchecked against the DNA. In germline, CDR1 is LNHDA, CDR2 SQIVND (reference sequence). Inclusive of both ends, the CDR3 amounts to 12 amino acids. This chain's CDR3 is CASQDVLRTGAV.

CDR3 loop: CASSRGQHLYEQYF. Written as DNA, the CDR3 is TGTGCCAGTAGTAGAGGGCAGCACCTCTACGAGCAGTACTTC. J is TRBJ2-7 and V is TRBV19; a possible D gene is TRBD2 (5 bases). The CDR3 is made up of 14 amino acids. CDR1 is LNHDA and CDR2 is SQIVND in the germline V gene (reference sequence). Deletions cut 4 bases from V and 3 bases from J, with 13 bases between.

The rearrangement links TRBV4-1 to TRBJ2-1; 10 bases align to TRBD2. Trimming took 5 bases from V and 2 from J; bases not matched to a gene: 6. This CDR3 has 16 amino acids. Germline CDR1 MGHRA, CDR2 YSYEKL. The CDR3 sequence is CASSYTSGTPYNEQFF. In DNA form, the CDR3 reads TGCGCCAGCAGCTATACTAGCGGGACCCCCTACAATGAGCAGTTCTTC.

Concerning this clone itself: The junction differs from germline at one of its ends, possibly a read error. The sample carries other DNA sequences with the same CDR3. V and J are TRBV5-1 and TRBJ1-6; 10 bases line up with TRBD1. Germline V gene sequence: CDR1 SGHRS, CDR2 YFSETQ. The CDR3 length is 17 residues. CDR3 coding DNA: TGCGCCAGCAGCTCAGACAGGGGGCCGTCTAATAATTCCCCCCTCCACTTT. It codes for CASSSDRGPSNNSPLHF.

V usage is TRBV5-4 and J usage is TRBJ1-1; weak D call: TRBD1 (5 bases). Trimming removed 1 base from V and 11 bases from J, with 18 bases in between. The CDR3 consists of 14 residues. Germline V gene sequence: CDR1 SGHNT, CDR2 YYREEE (reference sequence). CDR3 loop: CASSLMFDLSGAFF. CDR3 coding DNA: TGTGCCAGCAGCTTGATGTTTGACCTATCAGGGGCTTTCTTT.

V and J are TRBV11-2 and TRBJ2-7; maybe TRBD1 (6 bases). With 5 bases removed from V and 2 bases from J, the gap between germline ends came to 16 bases. The germline V gene encodes CDR1 SGHAT and CDR2 FQNNGV. CDR3 length equals 15 residues. The CDR3 coding sequence is TGTGCCAGCAGCCCTCTCAGGGGTACGGCCTACGAGCAGTACTTC. Encoded protein: CASSPLRGTAYEQYF. The variable domain in full, completed from reference TRBV11-2 and TRBJ2-7, reads EAGVAQSPRYKIIEKRQSVAFWCNPISGHATLYWYQQILGQGPKLLIQFQNNGVVDDSQLPKDRFSAERLKGVDSTLKIQPAKLEDSAVYLCASSPLRGTAYEQYFGPGTRLTVT.

This clone was found a few times. V gene TRBV29-1 combines with J gene TRBJ1-1; maybe TRBD1 (5 bases). Trimming removed 6 bases from V and 9 bases from J, with 14 bases in between. The CDR3 is made up of 11 amino acids. CDR1 is SQVTM, CDR2 ANQGSEA, per germline. The CDR3 spells CSVPPQEQAFF. CDR3 coding DNA: TGCAGCGTGCCCCCACAGGAGCAAGCTTTCTTT. Looking up the rest from reference TRBV29-1 and TRBJ1-1 gives the full variable domain: SAVISQKPSRDICQRGTSLTIQCQVDSQVTMMFWYRQQPGQSLTLIATANQGSEATYESGFVIDKFPISRPNLTFSTLTVSNMSPEDSSIYLCSVPPQEQAFFGQGTRLTVV.

On this clone: Other DNA sequences within the sample encode an identical CDR3. The rearrangement uses TRBV19 and TRBJ1-1; 7 positions agree with TRBD1. The CDR3 sequence is 14 residues long. With 3 bases clipped from V and 1 base from J, the junction kept 2 bases outside the gene matches. Germline values: CDR1 LNHDA, CDR2 SQIVND (reference sequence). The DNA of the CDR3 is TGTGCCAGTAGTATTCAGGGGGGGAACACTGAAGCTTTCTTT. Protein sequence: CASSIQGGNTEAFF.

V gene TRBV6-5 combines with J gene TRBJ1-1, with 11 bases identical to TRBD1. The CDR3 is 15 amino acids. Trimming removed 5 bases from V and 2 bases from J; junction bases left unmatched: 4. CDR1 MNHEY and CDR2 SVGAGI come from the germline V gene. The CDR3 spells CASSQGQGANTEAFF. CDR3 in DNA: TGTGCCAGCAGTCAAGGACAGGGGGCTAACACTGAAGCTTTCTTT.

This clone occurred once. The chain joins TRBV7-9 to TRBJ1-1; tentative D call: TRBD1 (5 bases). Germline V CDR1 and CDR2: SEHNR, FQNEAQ (reference sequence). V lost 5 bases, J lost 1 base, and 11 bases lay in between. The CDR3 contains 14 residues. CDR3 region: CASSLRTTNTEAFF. The CDR3 DNA follows: TGTGCCAGCAGCCTTAGGACAACGAACACTGAAGCTTTCTTT.

The V and J genes are TRBV27 and TRBJ2-7; TRBD2 agrees at 9 bases. CDR3 length equals 17 residues. Per the germline V gene, CDR1 is MNHEY and CDR2 is SMNVEV (reference sequence). V lost 0 bases, J lost 2 bases, and 8 bases stayed unmatched. CDR3 amino acids: CASSLSSGGRAPYEQYF. DNA for the CDR3: TGTGCCAGCAGTTTATCGTCTGGCGGGAGGGCCCCCTACGAGCAGTACTTC.

The V gene is TRBV5-1, the J gene TRBJ2-3; D is unclear. V was shortened by 4 bases and J by 2 bases, with 11 bases between the two germline ends. The CDR3 runs 14 residues. In germline, CDR1 is SGHRS, CDR2 YFSETQ. CDR3 in DNA: TGCGCCAGCAGCCCCTTACAGCCCACAGATACGCAGTATTTT. Protein product: CASSPLQPTDTQYF.

V usage is TRBV9 and J usage is TRBJ2-3, with D hard to call. CDR1 is SGDLS, CDR2 YYNGEE, per germline. Trimming removed 2 bases at V and 5 bases at J, with 6 bases between. The CDR3 contains 12 residues. The CDR3 sequence is CASSVDKDTQYF. DNA for the CDR3: TGTGCCAGCAGCGTCGACAAAGATACGCAGTATTTT.

V gene TRBV23-1 combines with J gene TRBJ2-2; D is possibly TRBD1 (6 bases). TRBV23-1 is an ORF, and what it does is uncertain. Between the trimmed V and J ends, which lost 4 bases and 0 bases, there was a span of 12 bases. The CDR3 runs to 16 residues. CDR3 nucleotides: TGCGCCAGCAGTCGGGGGACATTTGCGAACACCGGGGAGCTGTTTTTT. This sequence encodes CASSRGTFANTGELFF.

The chain employs TRBV2 and TRBJ2-1, with D perhaps TRBD1 (6 bases). The V and J ends lost 2 bases and 4 bases respectively, with 12 bases between them. The length of the CDR3 is 15 residues. The germline V gene encodes CDR1 SNHLY and CDR2 FYNNEI. The DNA of the CDR3 is TGTGCCAGCAGTGAATTCAGAGGGGGATACAATGAGCAGTTCTTC. Its translation is CASSEFRGGYNEQFF.

The chain combines TRBV27 with TRBJ1-4; maybe TRBD1 (6 bases). The CDR3 extends over 16 amino acids. CDR1 and CDR2 (germline): MNHEY, SMNVEV (reference sequence). V was cut by 2 bases and J by 0 bases, with 10 bases left in between. DNA for the CDR3: TGTGCCAGCAGTTTACGTCGACAGGCAACTAATGAAAAACTGTTTTTT. This sequence encodes CASSLRRQATNEKLFF.

This chain links TRBV2 with TRBJ1-1; D may be TRBD1 (5 bases). The germline gives CDR1 SNHLY, CDR2 FYNNEI. This CDR3 region has 16 residues. Trimming left V 4 bases short and J 0 bases short, with 15 bases between. CDR3 residues: CASSGIGGDLNTEAFF. CDR3 sequence (DNA): TGTGCCAGCAGTGGTATCGGCGGGGACCTGAACACTGAAGCTTTCTTT.

With respect to this clone: One end of the junction fails to match germline, which may point to a read error. Other DNA variants within this sample encode the same CDR3. The chain has TRBV25-1 and TRBJ1-6, with 7 positions matching TRBD1. CDR1 is MGHDK, CDR2 SYGVNS, per germline. There are 14 residues in the CDR3. CDR3: CASSRQGYNSPLHF. Here the CDR3 DNA reads TGTGCCAGCAGTAGACAGGGCTATAATTCCCCCCTCCACTTT.

V is TRBV7-2 and J is TRBJ2-1, with a possible D match to TRBD2 (6 bases). In germline, CDR1 is SGHTA, CDR2 FQGNSA. The CDR3 has 12 residues. V shed 3 bases and J shed 8 bases, with 8 bases lying between them. For the CDR3, the DNA is TGTGCCAGCAGCTTGACTAGTTATGAGCAGTTCTTC. It specifies CASSLTSYEQFF.

For the CDR3, the DNA is TGCGCCAGCAGCCAAGTTGGGGGCTTAAATGGCTACACCTTC. Translation: CASSQVGGLNGYTF. The rearrangement joins TRBV4-1 to TRBJ1-2, with D perhaps matching TRBD1 (6 bases). V was shortened by 1 base and J by 6 bases, with 12 bases between the two germline ends. This CDR3 spans 14 amino acids. Germline V CDR1 and CDR2: MGHRA, YSYEKL.

V gene TRBV6-5 combines with J gene TRBJ1-6; D is possibly TRBD1 (5 bases). The CDR3 is made up of 15 amino acids. The germline V gene encodes CDR1 MNHEY and CDR2 SVGAGI. V was clipped by 0 bases and J by 7 bases, with 10 bases between them. The CDR3 DNA reads as TGTGCCAGCAGTTACTCGGGGGGTTCAAATTCACCCCTCCACTTT. Translating it yields CASSYSGGSNSPLHF.

The chain combines TRBV10-2 with TRBJ1-5; possibly TRBD1 for D (5 bases). Trimming stripped 3 bases from V and 5 bases from J, with 11 bases between. Germline V gives CDR1 WSHSY, CDR2 SAAADI. This CDR3 has 14 amino acids. The CDR3 loop is CASSEGRRDQPQHF. The CDR3 region has the DNA TGCGCCAGCAGTGAAGGACGCAGGGATCAGCCCCAGCATTTT.

The chain carries TRBV30 and TRBJ2-6, with D hard to call. CDR3 length: 13 amino acids. Germline V gene lookup returns CDR1 GTSNPN and CDR2 SVGIG (reference sequence). Deletions cut 2 bases from V and 3 bases from J, with 5 bases between. The CDR3 reads CAWSSSGANVLTF. The CDR3 region has the DNA TGTGCCTGGAGTTCGAGTGGGGCCAACGTCCTGACTTTC. The entire variable domain, with the rest obtained from reference TRBV30 and TRBJ2-6, is as follows: SQTIHQWPATLVQPVGSPLSLECTVEGTSNPNLYWYRQAAGRGLQLLFYSVGIGQISSEVPQNLSASRPQDRQFILSSKKLLLSDSGFYLCAWSSSGANVLTFGAGSRLTVL.

This chain connects TRBV5-6 to TRBJ2-3, with TRBD1 identical over 8 bases. This CDR3 comprises 15 residues. CDR1 SGHDT and CDR2 YYEEEE come from the germline V gene. V lost 0 bases and J lost 6; bases outside the gene matches: 6. The CDR3, as DNA: TGTGCCAGCAGCTTGGCAGGGGGCGCACGGGATACGCAGTATTTT. Translating it yields CASSLAGGARDTQYF.

This clone was picked up a small number of times. V is TRBV15 and J is TRBJ2-5; a possible D gene is TRBD1 (6 bases). Germline V gene data show CDR1 as LNHNV and CDR2 as YYDKDF (reference sequence). V was clipped by 11 bases and J by 0 bases, with 13 bases between them. This CDR3 contains 13 residues. This chain's CDR3 is CAFQGSYQETQYF. As DNA, the CDR3 is TGTGCCTTCCAGGGGTCGTACCAAGAGACCCAGTACTTC. Filled out from reference TRBV15 and TRBJ2-5, the complete variable domain reads DAMVIQNPRYQVTQFGKPVTLSCSQTLNHNVMYWYQQKSSQAPKLLFHYYDKDFNNEADTPDNFQSRRPNTSFCFLDIRSPGLGDTAMYLCAFQGSYQETQYFGPGTRLLVL.